The 30 T cell receptor beta chains in this list originate from one sample, sequenced in a study of blood T cell repertoires in COVID-19. Sequenced by immunoSEQ multiplex PCR; TCRdb stores in-frame clones only, minus some. The sample holds about 160,000 clones, 80% to 90% seen once. Sequences were obtained from peripheral blood. These receptors came from a woman aged 45-65 years with COVID-19, enrolled during active disease.

The chain employs TRBV7-3 and TRBJ2-2, with 8 bases lining up with TRBD1. The CDR3 runs 14 residues. The V and J ends lost 5 bases and 4 bases, in that order; junction bases with no gene match: 3. Germline V lookup: CDR1 SGHTA, CDR2 FQGTGA. The CDR3 here is CASSQTGGTGELFF. CDR3 DNA sequence: TGTGCCAGCAGCCAAACAGGGGGCACCGGGGAGCTGTTTTTT.

The rearrangement links TRBV27 to TRBJ2-2, with TRBD2 as a possible D gene (5 bases). The V gene lost 2 bases and the J gene lost 7 bases, with 14 bases spanning the gap. Germline loops: CDR1 MNHEY, CDR2 SMNVEV (reference sequence). The CDR3 has 15 residues. Here the CDR3 DNA reads TGTGCCAGCAGTTTAATTCCCGGGGTTGGCGGGGAGCTGTTTTTT. Amino acid sequence: CASSLIPGVGGELFF.

This chain joins TRBV27 and TRBJ1-2; 10 nucleotides agree with TRBD1. CDR3 size: 13 residues. Germline V gene data show CDR1 as MNHEY and CDR2 as SMNVEV (reference sequence). Unmatched junction bases numbered 3, after V lost 8 bases and J lost 3 bases. The CDR3 DNA reads as TGTGCCAGCGCGGGACAGGGGCACTATGGCTACACCTTC. It translates to CASAGQGHYGYTF.

The V and J genes are TRBV6-5 and TRBJ2-1; 9 nucleotides match TRBD1. The ends lost 5 bases at V and 12 bases at J; junction bases unmatched: 14. The CDR3 is 15 amino acids. Germline lookup yields CDR1 MNHEY and CDR2 SVGAGI. CDR3 loop: CASSKRQGVPGRQFF. The CDR3 region has the DNA TGTGCCAGCAGTAAGAGACAGGGGGTCCCAGGGAGGCAGTTCTTC.

This chain uses TRBV12-3 or TRBV12-4 with TRBJ2-5, with a possible D match to TRBD2 (6 bases). The CDR3 runs to 13 residues. The V end lost 7 bases, the J end lost 5 bases, and 14 bases lay between the germline ends. In DNA form, the CDR3 reads TGTGCCAGCAACCGGGGAGGTGCGGAGACCCAGTACTTC. Residues: CASNRGGAETQYF.

This chain connects TRBV19 to TRBJ1-6; a possible D gene is TRBD1 (5 bases). The CDR3 is 14 amino acids. The germline CDR1 and CDR2 sequences are LNHDA and SQIVND (reference sequence). V was clipped by 5 bases and J by 3 bases, with 8 bases between them. DNA for the CDR3: TGTGCCAGTAGTGGTCAGGGCTATAATTCACCCCTCCACTTT. Translating it yields CASSGQGYNSPLHF. Full variable domain (remainder filled in from reference TRBV19 and TRBJ1-6): DGGITQSPKYLFRKEGQNVTLSCEQNLNHDAMYWYRQDPGQGLRLIYYSQIVNDFQKGDIAEGYSVSREKKESFPLTVTSAQKNPTAFYLCASSGQGYNSPLHFGNGTRLTVT.

J is TRBJ2-3 and V is TRBV24-1; 7 bases line up with TRBD1. The CDR3 runs 15 residues. Germline loops: CDR1 KGHDR, CDR2 SFDVKD. The trim removed 3 bases at V and 2 bases at J, leaving 4 bases unmatched. CDR3 region: CATSDTGQTTDTQYF. The CDR3 DNA reads TGTGCCACCAGTGATACGGGACAGACCACAGATACGCAGTATTTT.

The chain carries TRBV19 and TRBJ2-3; 7 nucleotides align to TRBD2. Germline V gene lookup returns CDR1 LNHDA and CDR2 SQIVND (reference sequence). This CDR3 has 14 residues. After removal of 7 bases from V and 4 bases from J, the junction contained 8 bases not matched to a gene. DNA for the CDR3: TGTGCCAGTAATAGGGCGGGGGATGCAGATACGCAGTATTTT. It specifies CASNRAGDADTQYF.

The V call is TRBV19, the J call TRBJ1-2; D is uncertain. Looked up from germline, CDR1 is LNHDA and CDR2 is SQIVND (reference sequence). The CDR3 runs to 12 residues. V gave up 5 bases and J gave up 0 bases, with 4 bases separating them. CDR3 protein: CASSLANYGYTF. The CDR3 bases are TGTGCCAGTAGTCTCGCTAACTATGGCTACACCTTC.

The V gene is TRBV18, the J gene TRBJ1-1, with 8 positions matching TRBD1. Per germline, CDR1 KGHSH and CDR2 LQKENI. This CDR3 has 17 amino acids. V trimming: 3 bases; J trimming: 8 bases; junction bases outside the gene matches: 17. CDR3 in DNA: TGTGCCAGCTCACCTCAGGGGACCCCCGGGACAGGCAAGGAAGCTTTCTTT. Protein product: CASSPQGTPGTGKEAFF.

This clone was seen only a few times. The CDR3 bases are TGTGCCACGACGAGGGTGGAGAATTCACCCCTCCACTTT. As protein: CATTRVENSPLHF. This chain links TRBV10-3 with TRBJ1-6; no reliable D call. Trimming pared 10 bases from V and 7 bases from J, leaving 14 bases between. CDR3 length equals 13 residues. The germline V gene has CDR1 ENHRY and CDR2 SYGVKD.

The chain links TRBV18 to TRBJ2-3, with 13 bases that match TRBD2. J was trimmed by 2 bases and V by 2 bases; bases with no gene match: 1. Germline V gives CDR1 KGHSH, CDR2 LQKENI. This CDR3 spans 16 amino acids. CDR3 residues: CASSPGTSGITDTQYF. The CDR3, as DNA: TGTGCCAGCTCACCAGGGACTAGCGGGATCACAGATACGCAGTATTTT.

The chain is built from TRBV27 and TRBJ2-3; 9 nucleotides align to TRBD2. This CDR3 is 15 amino acids long. Germline trimming cut 3 bases from V and 5 bases from J; bases unmatched to any gene: 6. Looked up from germline, CDR1 is MNHEY and CDR2 is SMNVEV (reference sequence). CDR3 amino acids: CASSLAGLARDTQYF. As DNA, the CDR3 is TGTGCCAGCAGTTTGGCGGGACTAGCAAGAGATACGCAGTATTTT.

The chain links TRBV30 to TRBJ2-7, with 8 bases identical to TRBD2. This CDR3 comprises 13 residues. After removal of 2 bases from V and 7 bases from J, the junction contained 7 bases not matched to a gene. CDR1 GTSNPN and CDR2 SVGIG come from the germline V gene (reference sequence). This chain's CDR3 is CAWSPGTRLEQYF. Written as DNA, the CDR3 is TGTGCCTGGAGTCCCGGGACTAGGCTTGAGCAGTACTTC.

The V call is TRBV7-9, the J call TRBJ1-2, with 10 bases lining up with TRBD1. The CDR3 contains 16 residues. V dropped 1 base and J dropped 4; count of bases not matched to a gene: 6. Germline lookup yields CDR1 SEHNR and CDR2 FQNEAQ (reference sequence). The CDR3 loop reads CASSLGGQGHSYGYTF. The CDR3 DNA follows: TGTGCCAGCAGCTTAGGGGGACAGGGGCATTCCTATGGCTACACCTTC.

This chain joins TRBV19 and TRBJ1-4, with D possibly being TRBD1 (6 bases). The CDR3 loop spans 13 amino acids. V was clipped by 6 bases and J by 7 bases, with 12 bases between them. The germline gives CDR1 LNHDA, CDR2 SQIVND (reference sequence). As DNA, the CDR3 is TGTGCCAGTAGCTCCGGACAGCTTGAAAAACTGTTTTTT. This encodes CASSSGQLEKLFF. The entire variable domain, with the rest obtained from reference TRBV19 and TRBJ1-4, is as follows: DGGITQSPKYLFRKEGQNVTLSCEQNLNHDAMYWYRQDPGQGLRLIYYSQIVNDFQKGDIAEGYSVSREKKESFPLTVTSAQKNPTAFYLCASSSGQLEKLFFGSGTQLSVL.

The chain uses TRBV6-5 and TRBJ1-1; 8 nucleotides line up with TRBD1. V lost 0 bases to trimming and J lost 4 bases; unmatched junction nucleotides: 4. CDR3 length: 15 residues. Germline V gene data show CDR1 as MNHEY and CDR2 as SVGAGI. DNA of the CDR3: TGTGCCAGCAGTTACTCTGGTGGGACAGGCACTGAAGCTTTCTTT. Translation: CASSYSGGTGTEAFF.

The chain has TRBV3-1 (or the pseudogene TRBV3-2) and TRBJ2-1; 8 positions agree with TRBD1. This CDR3 is built from 15 residues. Trimming removed 8 bases from V and 2 bases from J; junction bases left unmatched: 8. Germline CDR1 is LGHDT and CDR2 is YNNKEL (reference sequence). The CDR3 DNA reads TGTGCCAGCGAAAAAGGACAGGGCCCCTACAATGAGCAGTTCTTC. Translation gives CASEKGQGPYNEQFF.

The V call is TRBV27, the J call TRBJ1-2; D may be TRBD1 (6 bases). The germline V gene encodes CDR1 MNHEY and CDR2 SMNVEV (reference sequence). This CDR3 has 14 amino acids. V lost 5 bases to trimming and J lost 4 bases, with 14 bases between them. The CDR3, as DNA: TGTGCCAGCAGTCAGCAGGGAGGGGGCTATGGCTACACCTTC. Its protein is CASSQQGGGYGYTF.

As DNA, the CDR3 is TGTGCCAGCAGCCAAGTATTACAAGAGACCCAGTACTTC. This encodes CASSQVLQETQYF. The rearrangement uses TRBV3-1 (or the pseudogene TRBV3-2) and TRBJ2-5; no firm D call. Germline-derived CDR1 and CDR2 are LGHDT and YNNKEL (reference sequence). Deletions cut 1 base from V and 2 bases from J, with 5 bases between. The CDR3 runs to 13 residues.

This clone came up once. The chain links TRBV7-2 to TRBJ2-2; TRBD1 agrees at 7 bases. The CDR3 contains 16 residues. Per the germline V gene, CDR1 is SGHTA and CDR2 is FQGNSA. The V gene end was trimmed by 4 bases and the J gene end by 1 base; junction bases not matched to a gene: 6. Here the CDR3 DNA reads TGTGCCAGCAGCTCGGGACAGACCTTGAACACCGGGGAGCTGTTTTTT. Translation: CASSSGQTLNTGELFF.

This chain links TRBV19 with TRBJ1-5; 7 positions match TRBD1. Trimming took 6 bases from V and 5 from J; bases not matched to a gene: 1. CDR3 length equals 12 residues. Germline V gene sequence: CDR1 LNHDA, CDR2 SQIVND (reference sequence). In DNA form, the CDR3 reads TGTGCCAGTAGACAGGGGTATCAGCCCCAGCATTTT. It translates to CASRQGYQPQHF.

This clone was recorded once. V gene TRBV7-9 combines with J gene TRBJ2-5; TRBD1 matches at 9 bases. With V trimmed by 5 bases and J by 6 bases, 10 bases remained unmatched. There are 15 residues in the CDR3. Germline loops: CDR1 SEHNR, CDR2 FQNEAQ (reference sequence). CDR3: CASSQRRDRDQTQYF. In DNA, the CDR3 is TGTGCCAGCAGCCAAAGGAGGGACAGGGATCAGACCCAGTACTTC.

This chain uses TRBV3-1 (or the pseudogene TRBV3-2) with TRBJ1-5; D perhaps matches TRBD1 (6 bases). The CDR3 has 13 amino acids. V lost 4 bases and J 2 bases, leaving 6 bases between the germline ends. In germline, CDR1 is LGHDT, CDR2 YNNKEL (reference sequence). Written as DNA, the CDR3 is TGTGCCAGCAGCCGACAGGGCAATCAGCCCCAGCATTTT. This gives the protein CASSRQGNQPQHF.

A single count supports this clone. This rearrangement joins TRBV12-5 to TRBJ2-5, with D uncertain. The CDR3 length is 13 residues. CDR1 and CDR2 from the germline V gene are LGHNT and FRNRAP. The ends were cut back, 10 bases at V and 0 bases at J, with 12 bases in the middle. CDR3 protein: CATSKRYQETQYF. The DNA for the CDR3 is TGTGCTACTTCGAAGAGGTACCAAGAGACCCAGTACTTC.

This chain joins TRBV6-5 and TRBJ2-7, with D maybe TRBD2 (5 bases). Germline V gene sequence: CDR1 MNHEY, CDR2 SVGAGI. Trimming removed 0 bases from V and 1 base from J, with 10 bases in between. The CDR3 length is 15 residues. The CDR3, as DNA: TGTGCCAGCAGTTACTCAAGCGGTTTTTCCTACGAGCAGTACTTC. Translating it yields CASSYSSGFSYEQYF.

The J gene is TRBJ1-1, the V gene TRBV11-3, with TRBD1 matching over 11 bases. The germline V gene encodes CDR1 SGHNT and CDR2 YENEEA. Trimming removed 5 bases from V and 6 bases from J; junction bases left unmatched: 17. The CDR3 length is 18 residues. CDR3 protein: CASSLLQLPGQGDPEAFF. The CDR3 DNA is TGTGCCAGCAGCCTCCTCCAGCTTCCGGGACAGGGGGATCCTGAAGCTTTCTTT.

This clone showed up just a few times. The CDR3 spells CASSNPGQGYNEQFF. CDR3 bases: TGTGCCAGCAGCAATCCGGGACAGGGTTACAATGAGCAGTTCTTC. V and J are TRBV9 and TRBJ2-1, with 9 bases that match TRBD1. Unmatched junction bases numbered 6, after V lost 4 bases and J lost 4 bases. The germline gives CDR1 SGDLS, CDR2 YYNGEE. This CDR3 comprises 15 residues.

The V gene is TRBV11-2, the J gene TRBJ2-3, with 8 bases lining up with TRBD2. The CDR3 sequence is 14 residues long. The ends lost 5 bases at V and 4 bases at J; junction bases unmatched: 5. CDR1 and CDR2 from the germline V gene are SGHAT and FQNNGV. The DNA of the CDR3 is TGTGCCAGCAGCATCGGACTAGCTCCAGATACGCAGTATTTT. This gives the protein CASSIGLAPDTQYF.

The V and J genes are TRBV25-1 and TRBJ2-1; TRBD2 is a possible D gene (5 bases). V lost 1 base, J lost 5 bases, and 6 bases lay in between. The CDR3 totals 13 residues. CDR1 MGHDK and CDR2 SYGVNS come from the germline V gene. CDR3 DNA sequence: TGTGCCAGCAGTGAATCGGGGAACAATGAGCAGTTCTTC. Translated: CASSESGNNEQFF.